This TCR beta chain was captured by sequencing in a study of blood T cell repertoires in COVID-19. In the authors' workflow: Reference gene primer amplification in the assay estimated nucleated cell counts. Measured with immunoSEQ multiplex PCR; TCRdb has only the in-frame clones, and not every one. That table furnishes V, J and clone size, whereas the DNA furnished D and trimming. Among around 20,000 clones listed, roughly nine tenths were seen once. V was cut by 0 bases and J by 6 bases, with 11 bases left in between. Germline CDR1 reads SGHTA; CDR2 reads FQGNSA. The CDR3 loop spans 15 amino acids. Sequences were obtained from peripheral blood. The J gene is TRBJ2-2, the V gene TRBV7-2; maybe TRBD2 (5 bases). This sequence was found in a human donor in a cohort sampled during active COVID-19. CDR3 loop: CASSLAWRASGELFF. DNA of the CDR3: TGTGCCAGCAGCTTAGCGTGGCGGGCCTCCGGGGAGCTGTTTTTT.